The present T cell receptor beta chain was sequenced within a study of T cells in Graves' hyperthyroidism and ophthalmopathy. General study results and limits: Ophthalmopathy and stable hyperthyroidism were separated by a 13 V-J model.

The CDR3 covers 14 residues. Germline V lookup: CDR1 KGHDR, CDR2 SFDVKD. The J segment lost 8 bases and the V segment lost 3 bases, leaving 6 bases of the junction unmatched. This clonotype has at least ten counts. Its antigen is undetermined. Amplification of TCR beta CDR3 regions was performed using RNA transcripts as template. In the first-round RT-PCR of the TCR CDR3, the HTBI primer set was used. In TCRdb, the multiplex PCR reads were re-called with MiXCR into one record per CDR3 protein. The profile shows fewer than 400,000 distinct CDR3 sequences, about 15% of them singletons. The receptor was isolated from a woman in her late teens or twenties with Graves' hyperthyroidism that later progressed to Graves' ophthalmopathy. V and J are TRBV24-1 and TRBJ1-2, with 9 nucleotides matching TRBD1. What was sequenced was blood. Here the CDR3 reads CATSDPGTGNGYTF. The CDR3 region has the DNA TGTGCCACCAGTGATCCGGGGACAGGGAACGGCTACACCTTC.